This TCR beta chain was identified during a study of T cell responses to AZD1222 COVID-19 vaccine. Study results and limitations: Vaccination with two AZD1222 doses was followed by a rise in Spike-specific TCR breadth and depth. Repertoires were obtained solely post-peak T cell response. Only a handful of AZD1222 recipients, roughly six in all, had baseline seropositivity.

Note on this clone: What it recognizes is unknown.

CDR3 length equals 18 residues. Germline V gene data show CDR1 as WNHNN and CDR2 as SYGVQD (reference sequence). The junction had 14 bases not matched to a gene; V was cut back by 6 bases and J by 3 bases. Data came from immunoSEQ multiplex PCR; TCRdb stores just in-frame clones and leaves some out. The sample holds around 120,000 clones, roughly nine tenths seen once. Sequenced material: peripheral blood, taken on day 0 of AZD1222 vaccination. The J gene is TRBJ2-7, the V gene TRBV10-1; 13 bases agree with TRBD2. The source is an adult in good health. CDR3 coding DNA: TGCGCCAGCAGCCCCGGACTAGCGGGAGATGCCCCGGACTACGAGCAGTACTTC. As protein: CASSPGLAGDAPDYEQYF.